This T cell receptor beta chain is from a study of blood T cell repertoires in COVID-19. Study-wide background: Whether acute or convalescent, the COVID-19 samples came from the United States, Italy and Spain.

CDR1 DFQATT and CDR2 SNEGSKA come from the germline V gene (reference sequence). The CDR3 extends over 11 amino acids. V lost 2 bases to trimming and J lost 4 bases, with 5 bases between them. Assay used: immunoSEQ multiplex PCR; TCRdb lists only in-frame clones, some missing. Among some 140,000 clones listed, almost 85% were seen once. V is TRBV20-1 and J is TRBJ2-5; the D is unclear. This clonotype was obtained from a man aged 60 to 69 with acute or convalescent COVID-19. Source material: peripheral blood. The CDR3 DNA reads as TGCAGTGCTAGACCCGGAGAGACCCAGTACTTC. The encoded protein is CSARPGETQYF.